This TCR beta chain was obtained from a study of TIL therapy for anti-PD-1-resistant metastatic lung cancer. Whole-study context: Patients had a median age of about 50 years (range roughly 38-75).

Sequencing used immunoSEQ v3. Clones were sequenced by immunoSEQ multiplex PCR, and TCRdb holds only the in-frame ones, with some missing. The table lists 20,000 to 30,000 clones, about 63% of them singletons, with roughly a sixth in the top ten. As for time point: pre-treatment sample, taken before nivolumab and TIL therapy. Most excised metastases sampled were pleural nodules or supraclavicular lymph nodes. Adults with stage 4 NSCLC were enrolled in a phase I trial. The CDR3 covers 12 residues. The rearrangement links TRBV21-1 to TRBJ2-7; whether TRBD1, the table's D call, matches the DNA was not checked. TRBV21-1 is a listed pseudogene. The sequenced sample was tumor tissue, obtained at baseline. This sequence was found in a woman aged 30 to 85 with non-small cell lung cancer. Written as DNA, the CDR3 is TGTGCCAGCAGCCTACAGAAGGTCGAGCAGTACTTC. This codes for CASSLQKVEQYF.